This entry concerns a single T cell receptor (beta chain). Second-dose recipients at about 4 or about 12 weeks were treated as one pooled group. This sample stems from a study of T cell responses to AZD1222 COVID-19 vaccine. TCRdb's copy holds only in-frame clones and misses some; the assay was immunoSEQ multiplex PCR. The sample lists 75,000 to 90,000 clones; around 85% were seen once. This specimen was peripheral blood, taken 28 days after the second AZD1222 dose. The TCR sequence derives from an adult who received the AZD1222 COVID-19 vaccine.

This CDR3 reads CASSPTPDSRYGYTF. The CDR3 DNA is TGTGCCAGCAGCCCGACTCCCGACAGTAGGTATGGCTACACCTTC. J is TRBJ1-2 and V is TRBV9; possible D gene TRBD1, 5 bases. Trimming cost V 4 bases and J 5 bases, with 18 bases left between them. From germline, CDR1 is SGDLS and CDR2 YYNGEE. CDR3 length: 15 amino acids.